This entry concerns a single T cell receptor (beta chain). Participant ages covered roughly 18 to 89 years across 25 or so US areas. Assignment of participants to cohorts was predicated upon participant-reported clinical history. Assay used: immunoSEQ multiplex PCR; TCRdb lists only in-frame clones, some missing. The repertoire includes 180,000 or so clones, roughly 82% of them detected once, and about 6% sits in the top ten. These data belong to a study of blood T cell repertoires in COVID-19. Study details: From the United States, Italy and Spain came samples of acute and convalescent COVID-19. Sample material is recorded as cDNA or gDNA derived from T cells, B-cell-depleted T cells, or PBMCs.

CDR3 length: 15 amino acids. CDR1 is SEHNR and CDR2 is FQNEAQ in the germline V gene (reference sequence). The sequenced sample consisted of PBMCs or T cells enriched from blood (not recorded which). The J gene is TRBJ1-2, the V gene TRBV7-9; D is possibly TRBD1 (5 bases). The source of this sequence is a man in his forties or fifties with acute COVID-19. Written as DNA, the CDR3 is TGTGGGACCCGGAGCGGGCGGGGACTGGGGTATGGCTACACCTTC. Translating it yields CGTRSGRGLGYGYTF.